The clone carrying this TCR beta chain came up many times. TCR cDNA received a 3' ligated oligonucleotide that carried a UMI. The data originate from a study of naive and memory T cell subsets. Ligated cDNA underwent four rounds of PCR with nested alpha and beta constant region primers and SP2. MiXCR, run by TCRdb on the 5' RACE reads, gives a single entry per CDR3 protein. The data hold more than 50,000 distinct CDR3 sequences, with around 7.3% observed a single time. CDR1 is LGHNA, CDR2 YNFKEQ, per germline. Trimming removed 6 bases from V and 6 bases from J; junction bases left unmatched: 7. CDR3 length: 14 residues.

The rearrangement links TRBV4-2 to TRBJ2-2; 7 positions match TRBD2. This sequence was found in a male donor in good health. In DNA, the CDR3 is TGTGCCAGCAGGACGGGACTACCCGCCGGGGAGCTGTTTTTT. Residues: CASRTGLPAGELFF.